This T cell receptor beta chain was profiled in a study of T-cell memory formation after mild COVID-19. Across the whole study: TCR clustering was largely donor specific.

Findings of the study overall: The main location of contracting CD4+ clones was CM and EM, and that of contracting CD8+ clones was EMRA.

Points on this clonotype: Its matching antigen is unknown.

A 5'RACE reaction primed in the constant segment made cDNA libraries of TCR alpha and TCR beta, and these carried sample barcodes and UMIs. TCRdb re-called the 5' RACE reads with MiXCR, one entry per CDR3 protein. This table has a few hundred thousand distinct CDR3 sequences, about 17% appearing once. V shed 5 bases and J 5 bases; nucleotides not matched to a gene: 6. Looked up from germline, CDR1 is SGHAT and CDR2 is FQNNGV. The CDR3 is 16 amino acids. Specimen: PBMCs or a T cell subset sorted from them (not recorded which). The chain has TRBV11-2 and TRBJ2-3; 14 bases match TRBD2. This receptor was taken from a man aged 18 to 30 who had mild COVID-19 (a few samples of this study predate the infection). Cell type and time point are not known. CDR3: CASSRLAGGTGDTQYF. CDR3 nucleotide sequence: TGTGCCAGCAGCCGACTAGCGGGGGGGACGGGAGATACGCAGTATTTT.